The T cell receptor (beta chain) under discussion was sequenced for a study of shared clonotypes between healthy human individuals. The CDR3 has 12 amino acids. Trimming cost V 6 bases and J 1 base, with 6 bases left between them. Germline CDR1 LGHNA, CDR2 YNFKEQ. The table came from immunoSEQ multiplex PCR; TCRdb's copy has only in-frame clones and leaves some out. This table has 650,000 to 700,000 clones, about nine tenths appearing once. Worth noting for this clone: A far larger clone is one base from this, pointing to a likely read error.

V usage is TRBV4-2 and J usage is TRBJ1-1; D is ambiguous. The sequence came from a man between 18 and 29 years old in good health. Some clones in this sample may be carry-over from other donors' samples. Sequencing input: memory CD8+ T cells from PBMCs. Subset described: CD45RO+ cells pooled with CCR7-negative TemRA cells. The CDR3 DNA sequence: TGTGCCAGCAGTACGGCGAACACTGAAGCTTTCTTT. The encoded protein is CASSTANTEAFF.